The entry below gives a single T cell receptor beta chain sequence along with its context. These data originate in a study of T cells expressing NK-cell markers. From germline, CDR1 is DFQATT and CDR2 SNEGSKA (reference sequence). CDR3 length: 15 amino acids. Reanalyzing the 5' RACE reads, TCRdb keeps one entry per CDR3 protein, without DNA. This table lists approximately 460,000 distinct CDR3 sequences. The V call is TRBV20-1, the J call TRBJ2-5; the TCRdb D gene call, TRBD2, has no DNA to confirm it. The origin of this receptor is a woman between 18 and 69 years old in good health. The sample comprised blood T cells: a sorted CD56 or NKG2C T cell subset, CD4+ or CD8+ T cells, or bulk PBMC T cells (not recorded which). The CDR3 region is CSATPSGRAWETQYF.